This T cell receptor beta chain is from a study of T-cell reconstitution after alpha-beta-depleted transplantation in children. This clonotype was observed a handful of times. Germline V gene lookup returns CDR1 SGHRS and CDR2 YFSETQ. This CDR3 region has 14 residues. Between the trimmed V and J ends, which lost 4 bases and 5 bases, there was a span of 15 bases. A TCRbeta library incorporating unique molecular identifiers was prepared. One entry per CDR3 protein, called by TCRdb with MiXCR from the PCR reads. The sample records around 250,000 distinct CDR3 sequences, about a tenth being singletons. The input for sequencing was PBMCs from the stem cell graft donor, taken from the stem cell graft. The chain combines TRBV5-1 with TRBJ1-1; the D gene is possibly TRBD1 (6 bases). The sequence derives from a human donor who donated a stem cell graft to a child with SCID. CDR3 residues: CASSITGYLTEAFF. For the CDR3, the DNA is TGCGCCAGCAGCATAACAGGGTATTTAACTGAAGCTTTCTTT. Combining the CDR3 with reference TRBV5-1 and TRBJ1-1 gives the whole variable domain KAGVTQTPRYLIKTRGQQVTLSCSPISGHRSVSWYQQTPGQGLQFLFEYFSETQRNKGNFPGRFSGRQFSNSRSEMNVSTLELGDSALYLCASSITGYLTEAFFGQGTRLTVV.